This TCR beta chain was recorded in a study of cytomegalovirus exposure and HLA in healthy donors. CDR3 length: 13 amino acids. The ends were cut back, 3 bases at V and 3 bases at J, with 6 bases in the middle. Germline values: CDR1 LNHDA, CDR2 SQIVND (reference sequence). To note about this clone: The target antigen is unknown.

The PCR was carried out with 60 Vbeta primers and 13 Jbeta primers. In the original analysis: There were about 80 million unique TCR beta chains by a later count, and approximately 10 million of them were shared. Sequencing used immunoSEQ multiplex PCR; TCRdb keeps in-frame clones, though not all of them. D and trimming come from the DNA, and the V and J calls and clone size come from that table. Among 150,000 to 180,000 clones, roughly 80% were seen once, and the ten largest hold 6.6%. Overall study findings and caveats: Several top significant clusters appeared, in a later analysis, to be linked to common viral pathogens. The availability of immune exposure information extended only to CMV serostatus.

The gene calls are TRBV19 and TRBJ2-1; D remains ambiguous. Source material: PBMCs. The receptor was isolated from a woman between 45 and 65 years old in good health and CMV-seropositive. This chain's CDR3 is CASSISSYNEQFF. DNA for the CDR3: TGTGCCAGTAGTATTTCCAGCTACAATGAGCAGTTCTTC.